These 11 T cell receptor beta chains were all obtained from the same sample, sequenced in a study of blood T cell repertoires in COVID-19. Produced via immunoSEQ multiplex PCR; TCRdb's table is partial and in-frame only. The sample carries a few hundred thousand clones, over 75% recorded once. The sequenced sample was PBMCs or T cells enriched from blood (not recorded which). These receptors were taken from a woman aged 25 to 39 who had recovered from COVID-19.

This chain uses TRBV19 with TRBJ2-3; 7 bases fit TRBD2. With 7 bases clipped from V and 0 bases from J, the junction kept 7 bases outside the gene matches. The germline V gene has CDR1 LNHDA and CDR2 SQIVND (reference sequence). The CDR3 runs to 15 residues. The CDR3: CASTPLASSTDTQYF. As DNA, the CDR3 is TGTGCCAGTACCCCACTAGCGTCTAGCACAGATACGCAGTATTTT. The complete variable domain, with remaining parts taken from reference TRBV19 and TRBJ2-3, reads DGGITQSPKYLFRKEGQNVTLSCEQNLNHDAMYWYRQDPGQGLRLIYYSQIVNDFQKGDIAEGYSVSREKKESFPLTVTSAQKNPTAFYLCASTPLASSTDTQYFGPGTRLTVL.

This chain connects TRBV19 to TRBJ2-1; tentative D call: TRBD1 (5 bases). The CDR3 extends over 15 amino acids. Germline V gives CDR1 LNHDA, CDR2 SQIVND (reference sequence). V lost 3 bases and J lost 2, with 11 bases in between. CDR3 nucleotide sequence: TGTGCCAGTAGTATGACAGCTGACCCCTACAATGAGCAGTTCTTC. Protein sequence: CASSMTADPYNEQFF.

This clone has just one count. This chain joins TRBV7-9 and TRBJ2-4, with a weak D call TRBD2 (5 bases). This CDR3 comprises 16 residues. The V and J ends lost 1 base and 0 bases respectively, with 10 bases between them. CDR1 and CDR2 (germline): SEHNR, FQNEAQ (reference sequence). The CDR3 DNA reads TGTGCCAGCAGCTTAGGGCGGGCCGAAGCCAAAAACATTCAGTACTTC. This codes for CASSLGRAEAKNIQYF.

The chain carries TRBV5-4 and TRBJ1-2; 9 nucleotides align to TRBD1. Trimming at V came to 5 bases and at J to 4 bases, leaving 6 bases not matched to a gene. This CDR3 is built from 14 residues. Germline V gene lookup returns CDR1 SGHNT and CDR2 YYREEE (reference sequence). As DNA, the CDR3 is TGTGCCAGCAGACTTACAGGGGGCGCCTATGGCTACACCTTC. Residues: CASRLTGGAYGYTF.

V is TRBV30 and J is TRBJ1-4; TRBD1 matches at 7 bases. V trimming: 2 bases; J trimming: 8 bases; junction bases outside the gene matches: 11. Germline CDR1 GTSNPN, CDR2 SVGIG (reference sequence). This CDR3 has 15 amino acids. This CDR3 is CAWSPKTGAQEKLFF. The CDR3 bases are TGTGCCTGGAGTCCTAAAACAGGGGCGCAGGAAAAACTGTTTTTT.

The V call is TRBV30, the J call TRBJ1-1; no reliable D call. Trimming pared 0 bases from V and 1 base from J, leaving 6 bases between. Germline lookup yields CDR1 GTSNPN and CDR2 SVGIG (reference sequence). The CDR3 consists of 13 residues. The chain's CDR3 is CAWSVLQNTEAFF. DNA of the CDR3: TGTGCCTGGAGTGTACTCCAGAACACTGAAGCTTTCTTT.

CDR3 loop: CASSPRRDQPQHF. In DNA, the CDR3 is TGTGCCAGCAGCCCTAGGAGGGATCAGCCCCAGCATTTT. The chain couples TRBV12-3 or TRBV12-4 to TRBJ1-5; D is ambiguous. With 6 bases removed from V and 5 bases from J, the gap between germline ends came to 11 bases. This CDR3 has 13 amino acids.

The V and J genes are TRBV5-1 and TRBJ2-1; 14 bases are shared with TRBD2. Looked up from germline, CDR1 is SGHRS and CDR2 is YFSETQ. The V and J ends lost 4 bases and 6 bases, in that order; junction bases with no gene match: 3. CDR3 length equals 15 residues. DNA of the CDR3: TGCGCCAGCAGCCCCGGGACTAGCGGGAGCAATGAGCAGTTCTTC. It codes for CASSPGTSGSNEQFF.

CDR3 sequence reads: CASSLSAGTGRETQYF. In DNA, the CDR3 is TGTGCCAGCAGTTTATCCGCCGGGACAGGTAGAGAGACCCAGTACTTC. The chain is built from TRBV28 and TRBJ2-5, with 8 positions matching TRBD1. V lost 1 base and J lost 4; bases outside the gene matches: 8. CDR1 and CDR2 (germline): MDHEN, SYDVKM. This CDR3 comprises 16 residues.

The V gene is TRBV6-1, the J gene TRBJ1-2; D is unresolved. Germline loops: CDR1 MNHNS, CDR2 SASEGT. The CDR3 runs 13 residues. Between the trimmed V and J ends, which lost 3 bases and 1 base, there was a span of 6 bases. The CDR3 DNA reads TGTGCCAGCAGTGATTACGGTAACTATGGCTACACCTTC. Translating it yields CASSDYGNYGYTF.

This sequence joins TRBV6-5 and TRBJ1-2; TRBD1 agrees at 12 bases. CDR1 is MNHEY, CDR2 SVGAGI, per germline. V trimming: 7 bases; J trimming: 5 bases; junction bases outside the gene matches: 8. This CDR3 is built from 15 residues. The DNA for the CDR3 is TGTGCCAGCACCGAGGGGACAGGGGGCCTGTATGGCTACACCTTC. Translation gives CASTEGTGGLYGYTF.